These T cell receptor beta chains were read from a single sample in a study of cytomegalovirus exposure and HLA in healthy donors. The repertoire was sequenced with immunoSEQ multiplex PCR; TCRdb's copy has only in-frame clones and lacks some. Of 170,000 or so clones in the sample, around 77% were seen once. Sequencing was performed on PBMCs. The source is a woman between 45 and 60 years old in good health and CMV-seropositive. CDR3s include the opening cysteine and the closing phenylalanine or tryptophan. The D gene is left open where the match is weak.

TRBV6-1	15	NA	TRBJ1-5	CASSGGRGAPEPQHF
TRBV28	13	NA	TRBJ1-4	CASSFPANEKLFF
TRBV28	16	NA	TRBJ1-2	CASSQTRQVLYYGYTF
TRBV6-5	16	NA	TRBJ2-2	CASSYEGLPNTGELFF
TRBV7-9	17	TRBD1	TRBJ2-7	CASSLAGGGTGGYEQYF
TRBV11-2	14	NA	TRBJ1-4	CASRSQTKGEKLFF
TRBV9	12	NA	TRBJ1-5	CASGREGQPQHF
TRBV2	12	NA	TRBJ1-5	CASNQRDQPQHF
TRBV14	15	TRBD2	TRBJ2-1	CASSLSWTSGGDRFF
TRBV27	14	TRBD1	TRBJ1-2	CASSAGRGFYGYTF
TRBV7-2	13	NA	TRBJ1-2	CASSAGEGNGYTF
TRBV7-8	16	NA	TRBJ1-5	CASSSLGGGSNQPQHF
TRBV9	16	TRBD2	TRBJ2-3	CASSVLSGGPADTQYF
TRBV5-5	16	NA	TRBJ2-2	CASSLFLTGNTGELFF
TRBV2	15	NA	TRBJ2-2	CASSDGVAENGELFF
TRBV6-8	16	TRBD1	TRBJ2-7	CASRLPGTASSYEQYF
TRBV18	14	TRBD1	TRBJ1-5	CASSPGQGHQPQHF
TRBV18	15	NA	TRBJ2-3	CASSPTGDSTDTQYF
TRBV29-1	13	NA	TRBJ1-3	CSVQTGSGNTIYF
TRBV19	15	NA	TRBJ2-6	CASSNPHRETNVLTF
TRBV6-6	16	TRBD2	TRBJ2-3	CASRPRTGRGPDTQYF
TRBV7-2	16	NA	TRBJ2-7	CASSLVRGGAGVRQYF